The clone carrying this TCR beta chain was observed at least ten times. The antigen is undetermined. The CDR3 regions of TCR beta were amplified from RNA transcripts. In the first-round RT-PCR of the TCR CDR3, the HTBI primer set was used. TCRdb analysed the multiplex PCR reads with MiXCR anew, one entry per CDR3 protein. The sample holds hundreds of thousands of distinct CDR3 sequences, 13% to 15% seen once. CDR1 is SGHVS, CDR2 FNYEAQ, per germline. Trimming removed 4 bases from V and 4 bases from J; junction bases left unmatched: 6. The CDR3 runs 16 residues. This record comes from a study of T cells in Graves' hyperthyroidism and ophthalmopathy. On the study more broadly: Initial diagnosis, before any treatment, was when peripheral blood was collected. Overall study findings and caveats: Most expanded thyroid clonotypes above 0.001 also appeared in blood.

Diagnoses used clinical symptoms, serum thyroxine and TRAb, thyroid ultrasound and orbital computed tomography. The PBMCs had their origin in more than 9.5 ml of fresh peripheral blood. Material for sequencing was blood. The clonotype originates from a woman younger than 35 with Graves' hyperthyroidism. The chain is built from TRBV7-6 and TRBJ2-3; 12 positions agree with TRBD2. The DNA for the CDR3 is TGTGCCAGCAGCTCCGACCCTAGCGGGAGGGCAGATACGCAGTATTTT. It encodes CASSSDPSGRADTQYF.